These 26 T cell receptor beta chains originate from one sample sequenced in a study of cytomegalovirus exposure and HLA in healthy donors. Vbeta (60) and Jbeta (13) primers were used in the PCR. The method was immunoSEQ multiplex PCR; TCRdb's version includes in-frame clones alone and lacks a portion of them. The table shows around 190,000 clones, with around 77% occurring only once. Specimen: PBMCs. These TCRs come from a man aged 55 to 70 in good health and CMV-seronegative.

This chain uses TRBV6-1 with TRBJ1-4, with 7 bases that match TRBD1. The trim removed 5 bases at V and 10 bases at J, leaving 7 bases unmatched. Germline loops: CDR1 MNHNS, CDR2 SASEGT. The CDR3 spans 13 residues. CDR3 in amino acids: CASSYSSGGKLFF. CDR3 bases: TGTGCCAGCAGTTATTCATCAGGGGGAAAACTGTTTTTT.

V and J are TRBV5-5 and TRBJ2-4, with 9 bases matching TRBD1. The CDR3 length is 18 residues. V trimming: 3 bases; J trimming: 0 bases; junction bases outside the gene matches: 10. Germline CDR1 SGHKS, CDR2 YYEKEE (reference sequence). Written as DNA, the CDR3 is TGTGCCAGCAGCTCACTCTTCCGGGACAGGGTAGCCAAAAACATTCAGTACTTC. Translation gives CASSSLFRDRVAKNIQYF.

In this sample, this clone turned up a few times. The V call is TRBV23-1, the J call TRBJ2-7; TRBD1 might be the D (6 bases). TRBV23-1 is filed as an ORF, its function uncertain. CDR3 size: 16 residues. Trimming took 0 bases from V and 2 from J, leaving 14 bases between them. The CDR3 is CASSQSKKGDPYEQYF. The CDR3 DNA reads as TGCGCCAGCAGTCAATCGAAGAAGGGGGACCCCTACGAGCAGTACTTC.

The table lists this clone with a count of one. This rearrangement joins TRBV27 to TRBJ1-2; TRBD1 aligns across 7 bases. Germline V gene sequence: CDR1 MNHEY, CDR2 SMNVEV (reference sequence). CDR3 length: 16 residues. J was trimmed by 3 bases and V by 0 bases; bases with no gene match: 7. This CDR3 is CASSLSTGATYYGYTF. CDR3 sequence (DNA): TGTGCCAGCAGTTTATCCACAGGGGCGACGTACTATGGCTACACCTTC.

The chain uses TRBV28 and TRBJ2-7; tentative D call: TRBD1 (6 bases). The V end was cut by 2 bases, the J end by 3 bases, with 14 bases between. Germline V lookup: CDR1 MDHEN, CDR2 SYDVKM. The CDR3 sequence is 15 residues long. The CDR3 region has the DNA TGTGCCAGCAGTTTACTTGGGGACAACGACTACGAGCAGTACTTC. This encodes CASSLLGDNDYEQYF.

The V call is TRBV11-2, the J call TRBJ2-2, with a possible D match to TRBD2 (6 bases). Trimming removed 3 bases at V and 5 bases at J, with 13 bases between. Germline values: CDR1 SGHAT, CDR2 FQNNGV. The CDR3 loop spans 15 amino acids. CDR3 sequence: CASSFSSVRTGELFF. In nucleotides, the CDR3 is TGTGCCAGCAGCTTTTCTAGCGTCCGAACCGGGGAGCTGTTTTTT.

This clone showed up just a few times. This rearrangement joins TRBV7-9 to TRBJ1-1; 8 bases fit TRBD1. Germline V CDR1 and CDR2: SEHNR, FQNEAQ (reference sequence). V trimming: 5 bases; J trimming: 3 bases; junction bases outside the gene matches: 5. The CDR3 is 14 amino acids. The CDR3 DNA reads TGTGCCAGCAGCACAGGGGGTTCCGACACTGAAGCTTTCTTT. Its protein product is CASSTGGSDTEAFF.

The J gene is TRBJ1-5, the V gene TRBV6-1; no firm D call. Per the germline V gene, CDR1 is MNHNS and CDR2 is SASEGT. The V and J ends lost 3 bases and 5 bases respectively, with 5 bases between them. The CDR3 covers 12 residues. This CDR3 is CASSDGDQPQHF. The CDR3 bases are TGTGCCAGCAGTGACGGTGATCAGCCCCAGCATTTT.

The V gene is TRBV19, the J gene TRBJ1-1; D is unresolved. The CDR3 contains 13 residues. V shed 6 bases and J shed 3 bases, with 11 bases lying between them. Germline CDR1 LNHDA, CDR2 SQIVND (reference sequence). CDR3 loop: CASRPPGDTEAFF. The DNA for the CDR3 is TGTGCCAGTAGGCCTCCGGGAGACACTGAAGCTTTCTTT.

V is TRBV2 and J is TRBJ2-6; D is ambiguous. With 2 bases removed from V and 4 bases from J, the gap between germline ends came to 9 bases. In germline, CDR1 is SNHLY, CDR2 FYNNEI. CDR3 length equals 15 residues. The CDR3 sequence is CASSESGFGANVLTF. The CDR3 DNA sequence: TGTGCCAGCAGTGAATCAGGATTCGGGGCCAACGTCCTGACTTTC.

This clone was detected once. This chain joins TRBV15 and TRBJ2-3, with 8 bases fitting TRBD1. Trimming removed 8 bases from V and 4 bases from J; junction bases left unmatched: 8. Germline V gene data show CDR1 as LNHNV and CDR2 as YYDKDF (reference sequence). The CDR3 runs 14 residues. CDR3 bases: TGTGCCACCGAAGCAGGGGGCTCGGCAGATACGCAGTATTTT. Its translation: CATEAGGSADTQYF. The whole variable domain, filled in from reference TRBV15 and TRBJ2-3, reads DAMVIQNPRYQVTQFGKPVTLSCSQTLNHNVMYWYQQKSSQAPKLLFHYYDKDFNNEADTPDNFQSRRPNTSFCFLDIRSPGLGDTAMYLCATEAGGSADTQYFGPGTRLTVL.

The chain carries TRBV30 and TRBJ2-1, with TRBD2 as a possible D gene (5 bases). This CDR3 contains 12 residues. V was clipped by 2 bases and J by 5 bases, with 7 bases between them. Germline V gives CDR1 GTSNPN, CDR2 SVGIG (reference sequence). Written as DNA, the CDR3 is TGTGCCTGGAGTCCTAGCAACAATGAGCAGTTCTTC. This sequence encodes CAWSPSNNEQFF.

The sample holds a few counts of this clone. This sequence joins TRBV6-1 and TRBJ2-2; D ambiguous. V dropped 5 bases and J dropped 3 bases, with 10 bases sitting between them. The CDR3 runs to 14 residues. Germline CDR1 is MNHNS and CDR2 is SASEGT. As DNA, the CDR3 is TGTGCCAGCAGTCCCTTGACTGACACCGGGGAGCTGTTTTTT. Translation: CASSPLTDTGELFF.

The chain links TRBV19 to TRBJ1-5; 7 positions agree with TRBD1. Trimming at V came to 6 bases and at J to 7 bases, leaving 15 bases not matched to a gene. The V gene's germline CDR1 is LNHDA and CDR2 SQIVND (reference sequence). This CDR3 spans 16 amino acids. In DNA form, the CDR3 reads TGTGCCAGTAGAGTCTTAGCCCGGGACAGTAAACAGCCCCAGCATTTT. Protein product: CASRVLARDSKQPQHF.

The gene calls are TRBV28 and TRBJ1-1; weak D call: TRBD1 (6 bases). The V gene lost 5 bases and the J gene lost 3 bases, with 16 bases spanning the gap. Germline lookup yields CDR1 MDHEN and CDR2 SYDVKM. CDR3 length: 15 residues. CDR3 sequence: CASSEAGAKDTEAFF. The CDR3 region has the DNA TGTGCCAGCAGTGAAGCAGGGGCGAAGGACACTGAAGCTTTCTTT.

The V call is TRBV5-1, the J call TRBJ2-2; perhaps TRBD2 as D (5 bases). The CDR3 totals 13 residues. Germline V gene data show CDR1 as SGHRS and CDR2 as YFSETQ. V gave up 4 bases and J gave up 4 bases, with 8 bases separating them. The CDR3 nucleotides are TGCGCCAGCAGCCTCACTAGCACCGGGGAGCTGTTTTTT. Amino acid sequence: CASSLTSTGELFF.

The genes are TRBV25-1 and TRBJ1-2; D might be TRBD1 (6 bases). Trimming stripped 0 bases from V and 8 bases from J, with 16 bases between. Per germline, CDR1 MGHDK and CDR2 SYGVNS. This CDR3 has 15 residues. The DNA of the CDR3 is TGTGCCAGCAGTGAATATGGAGGGGGGGAGGTCGGCTACACCTTC. The encoded protein is CASSEYGGGEVGYTF.

This clone was recorded once. The chain combines TRBV15 with TRBJ1-1; unclear D gene. From germline, CDR1 is LNHNV and CDR2 YYDKDF (reference sequence). The CDR3 has 15 amino acids. The germline V and J ends were trimmed by 4 bases and 0 bases, with 12 bases remaining between them. The CDR3 region is CATSTARGLNTEAFF. CDR3 bases: TGTGCCACCAGCACAGCTCGGGGATTGAACACTGAAGCTTTCTTT.

The chain uses TRBV2 and TRBJ2-3, with TRBD2 identical over 11 bases. CDR3 length: 20 amino acids. The trim removed 6 bases at V and 0 bases at J, leaving 17 bases unmatched. From germline, CDR1 is SNHLY and CDR2 FYNNEI. CDR3 coding DNA: TGTGCCAGCAGAATAGCGGGAGGGCTTCCACTGGGGCCTAGCACAGATACGCAGTATTTT. It translates to CASRIAGGLPLGPSTDTQYF.

This sequence joins TRBV28 and TRBJ2-1; 7 positions agree with TRBD2. V gave up 6 bases and J gave up 8 bases; unmatched junction bases: 7. Germline CDR1 MDHEN, CDR2 SYDVKM. The CDR3 has 13 residues. CDR3 sequence: CASRQTSSDEQFF. DNA of the CDR3: TGTGCCAGCAGACAGACTAGCAGTGATGAGCAGTTCTTC.

The rearrangement uses TRBV30 and TRBJ2-7, with 8 bases aligning to TRBD2. This CDR3 has 15 amino acids. After removal of 1 base from V and 3 bases from J, the junction contained 8 bases not matched to a gene. CDR1 is GTSNPN, CDR2 SVGIG, per germline (reference sequence). The CDR3 sequence: CAWSDGLAIHYEQYF. The CDR3 DNA reads as TGTGCCTGGAGTGACGGACTAGCAATACACTACGAGCAGTACTTC.

This clone was recorded a few times. This rearrangement joins TRBV28 to TRBJ2-3; 9 bases map to TRBD1. This CDR3 has 15 residues. V was pared by 5 bases and J by 4 bases, with 7 bases of the junction left unmatched. Germline assignment: CDR1 MDHEN and CDR2 SYDVKM. CDR3 in amino acids: CASSPGTGRSDTQYF. The CDR3 DNA follows: TGTGCCAGCAGTCCCGGGACAGGGCGTTCAGATACGCAGTATTTT. The full variable domain, with the rest looked up from reference TRBV28 and TRBJ2-3, is DVKVTQSSRYLVKRTGEKVFLECVQDMDHENMFWYRQDPGLGLRLIYFSYDVKMKEKGDIPEGYSVSREKKERFSLILESASTNQTSMYLCASSPGTGRSDTQYFGPGTRLTVL.

This clone was counted once. The V gene is TRBV18, the J gene TRBJ2-3, with TRBD2 matching over 9 bases. CDR1 is KGHSH and CDR2 is LQKENI in the germline V gene. This CDR3 is 16 amino acids long. J gave up 0 bases and V 6 bases, and 7 bases lay outside the gene matches. The CDR3 bases are TGTGCCAGCTCCCTCGCCGGGACTAGCAGCACAGATACGCAGTATTTT. Protein sequence: CASSLAGTSSTDTQYF. Variable domain in full (rest from reference TRBV18 and TRBJ2-3): NAGVMQNPRHLVRRRGQEARLRCSPMKGHSHVYWYRQLPEEGLKFMVYLQKENIIDESGMPKERFSAEFPKEGPSILRIQQVVRGDSAAYFCASSLAGTSSTDTQYFGPGTRLTVL.

V and J are TRBV28 and TRBJ2-4; 10 bases are shared with TRBD1. The V and J ends lost 6 bases and 8 bases, in that order; junction bases with no gene match: 10. Germline-derived CDR1 and CDR2 are MDHEN and SYDVKM. This CDR3 is 15 amino acids long. The DNA of the CDR3 is TGTGCCAGCAGCCTGACCGGGACAGGGGTCTACATTCAGTACTTC. As protein: CASSLTGTGVYIQYF.

This chain joins TRBV6-5 and TRBJ1-5; a weak D match, TRBD1 (5 bases). The CDR3 runs to 15 residues. V was trimmed by 0 bases and J by 3 bases, leaving 9 bases between them. In germline, CDR1 is MNHEY, CDR2 SVGAGI. The CDR3 is CASSYSIGVNQPQHF. Here the CDR3 DNA reads TGTGCCAGCAGTTACTCCATAGGGGTCAATCAGCCCCAGCATTTT.

V is TRBV19 and J is TRBJ2-7; 7 bases are shared with TRBD2. V was pared by 6 bases and J by 7 bases, with 15 bases of the junction left unmatched. This CDR3 has 15 residues. Germline CDR1 reads LNHDA; CDR2 reads SQIVND (reference sequence). CDR3 DNA: TGTGCCAGTAGGGGGGGGTTGGAGCCGGCGAGAGAGCAGTACTTC. This sequence encodes CASRGGLEPAREQYF.